This T cell receptor (beta chain) was recovered during a study of T-cell memory formation after mild COVID-19. Across the whole study: Across donors, TCR clusters were largely donor specific. Study results and limitations: CD4+ contracting clones were found mainly in CM and EM, and CD8+ ones in EMRA. Clones that contracted from day 15 to 85 were balanced CD4/CD8, while later expanders leaned CD4+.

The CDR3 spans 23 residues. V was clipped by 4 bases and J by 5 bases, with 41 bases between them. Germline CDR1 and CDR2: SGHDT and YYEEEE. Concerning this clonotype itself: The target antigen is unknown.

5'RACE with constant-segment primers built TCRalpha and TCRbeta cDNA libraries with UMIs. TCRdb called the 5' RACE reads again in MiXCR, with one record for every CDR3 protein. The table has roughly 150,000 distinct CDR3 sequences, under 30% seen once. The rearrangement joins TRBV5-6 to TRBJ2-3; the D gene could be TRBD1 or TRBD2 (5 bases each). The receptor was derived from an adult woman who had mild COVID-19 (a few samples of this study predate the infection). Cell type and time point are not known. Input material: PBMCs or a T cell subset sorted from them (not recorded which). The CDR3 bases are TGTGCCAGCAGCGCAAGTCGGCCCAGCAGCGCGAAAACGGGAAGCAGGGTCGGAGATACGCAGTATTTT. Its protein product is CASSASRPSSAKTGSRVGDTQYF.